This T cell receptor beta chain was documented in a study of T cell responses to AZD1222 COVID-19 vaccine. The study's findings and limits: Donors, mostly white British, included more females; clonal diversity was possibly underestimated.

With regard to this clone: The target antigen is unknown.

V was clipped by 0 bases and J by 8 bases; unmatched bases: 6. This CDR3 has 13 residues. Germline V lookup: CDR1 GTSNPN, CDR2 SVGIG (reference sequence). The method was immunoSEQ multiplex PCR; TCRdb's version includes in-frame clones alone and lacks a portion of them. The sample contains under 200,000 clones, approximately 90% of which appear only once. The sequencing here drew on peripheral blood, taken on day 0 of AZD1222 vaccination. The sequence was collected from an adult in good health. V and J are TRBV30 and TRBJ1-2; TRBD1 agrees at 7 bases. The CDR3: CAWSVGQVSGYTF. In DNA, the CDR3 is TGTGCCTGGAGTGTAGGACAGGTGAGCGGCTACACCTTC.